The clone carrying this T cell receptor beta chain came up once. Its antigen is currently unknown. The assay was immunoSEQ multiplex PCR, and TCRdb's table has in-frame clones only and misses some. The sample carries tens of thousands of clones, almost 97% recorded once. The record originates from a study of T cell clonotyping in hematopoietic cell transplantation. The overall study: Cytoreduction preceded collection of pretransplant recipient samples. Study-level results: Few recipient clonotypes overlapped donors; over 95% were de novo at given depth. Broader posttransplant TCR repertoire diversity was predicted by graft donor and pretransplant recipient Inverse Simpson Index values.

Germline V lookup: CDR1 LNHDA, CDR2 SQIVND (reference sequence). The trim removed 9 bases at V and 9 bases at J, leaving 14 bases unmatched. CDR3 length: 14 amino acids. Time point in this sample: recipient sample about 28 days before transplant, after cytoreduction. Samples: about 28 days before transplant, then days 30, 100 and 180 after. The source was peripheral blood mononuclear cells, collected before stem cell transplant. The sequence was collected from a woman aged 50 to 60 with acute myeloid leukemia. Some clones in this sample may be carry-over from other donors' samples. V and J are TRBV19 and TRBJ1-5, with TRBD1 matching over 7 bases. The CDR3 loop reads CASQPGQQNWPQHF. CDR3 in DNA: TGTGCCAGCCAACCGGGACAGCAGAATTGGCCCCAGCATTTT.